These 10 T cell receptor beta chains share one sample of origin, sequenced in a study of blood T cell repertoires in COVID-19. Data came from immunoSEQ multiplex PCR; TCRdb stores just in-frame clones and leaves some out. In the table there are roughly 200,000 clones, 80% to 90% of which are singletons. Sequencing input: PBMCs or T cells enriched from blood (not recorded which). The receptors here all came from a woman in her thirties or forties with acute COVID-19.

The rearrangement joins TRBV2 to TRBJ2-1; a weak D match, TRBD2 (7 bases). The germline gives CDR1 SNHLY, CDR2 FYNNEI. Trimming shortened V by 6 bases and J by 9 bases, and 21 bases separated the two germline ends. The CDR3 extends over 15 amino acids. CDR3 amino acids: CASSGVRGPVTEQFF. The CDR3 nucleotides read TGTGCCAGCAGCGGGGTGCGGGGGCCGGTGACTGAGCAGTTCTTC.

Only one count was recorded for this clone. The rearrangement joins TRBV24-1 to TRBJ1-6, with a tentative D call TRBD1 (5 bases). Germline assignment: CDR1 KGHDR and CDR2 SFDVKD. Trimming took 6 bases from V and 7 from J, leaving 9 bases between them. The CDR3 is made up of 13 amino acids. This CDR3 is CATSRTINSPLHF. CDR3 nucleotides: TGTGCCACCAGTCGGACAATCAATTCACCCCTCCACTTT.

This rearrangement joins TRBV27 to TRBJ2-1, with TRBD2 matching 9 bases. Per germline, CDR1 MNHEY and CDR2 SMNVEV (reference sequence). The CDR3 spans 16 residues. After removal of 2 bases from V and 7 bases from J, the junction contained 9 bases not matched to a gene. The CDR3 loop is CASSLTREGRRNEQFF. The DNA of the CDR3 is TGTGCCAGCAGTTTAACGCGGGAGGGCCGGAGGAATGAGCAGTTCTTC.

The V and J genes are TRBV28 and TRBJ2-5; 9 bases fit TRBD1. The CDR3 has 16 residues. V gave up 4 bases and J gave up 4 bases; unmatched junction bases: 10. CDR1 is MDHEN and CDR2 is SYDVKM in the germline V gene. CDR3 bases: TGTGCCAGCAGTTCCTACCCCGGGACAGGGCCAGAGACCCAGTACTTC. Translating gives CASSSYPGTGPETQYF. The full variable domain, in which reference TRBV28 and TRBJ2-5 provide the parts outside the CDR3, is DVKVTQSSRYLVKRTGEKVFLECVQDMDHENMFWYRQDPGLGLRLIYFSYDVKMKEKGDIPEGYSVSREKKERFSLILESASTNQTSMYLCASSSYPGTGPETQYFGPGTRLLVL.

This chain connects TRBV29-1 to TRBJ2-1; 8 nucleotides align to TRBD2. The CDR3 loop spans 18 amino acids. Germline V gene sequence: CDR1 SQVTM, CDR2 ANQGSEA. The V segment lost 5 bases and the J segment 1 base; nucleotides outside the gene matches: 16. CDR3 amino acids: CSVSPRIAGTLSYNEQFF. CDR3 bases: TGCAGCGTTTCCCCCCGGATAGCGGGAACACTATCCTACAATGAGCAGTTCTTC.

This clone was counted a single time. V usage is TRBV29-1 and J usage is TRBJ1-3; tentative D call: TRBD1 (5 bases). Trimming took 8 bases from V and 2 from J, leaving 10 bases between them. Germline V gives CDR1 SQVTM, CDR2 ANQGSEA. This CDR3 has 12 amino acids. The CDR3 spells CSIRGTGNTIYF. CDR3 in DNA: TGCAGCATAAGGGGCACTGGAAACACCATATATTTT.

The V call is TRBV29-1, the J call TRBJ1-2; the match to TRBD1 covers 7 bases. The CDR3 is 11 residues long. V shed 6 bases, J shed 6 bases, and the junction held 4 bases outside the gene matches. From germline, CDR1 is SQVTM and CDR2 ANQGSEA. CDR3 amino acids: CSVGQIHGYTF. The CDR3 DNA follows: TGCAGCGTGGGACAGATCCATGGCTACACCTTC. The complete variable domain, with remaining parts taken from reference TRBV29-1 and TRBJ1-2, reads SAVISQKPSRDICQRGTSLTIQCQVDSQVTMMFWYRQQPGQSLTLIATANQGSEATYESGFVIDKFPISRPNLTFSTLTVSNMSPEDSSIYLCSVGQIHGYTFGSGTRLTVV.

V and J are TRBV11-2 and TRBJ2-7; TRBD2 matches at 13 bases. The CDR3 has 15 amino acids. Germline loops: CDR1 SGHAT, CDR2 FQNNGV. Trimming took 5 bases from V and 3 from J; bases not matched to a gene: 4. Here the CDR3 DNA reads TGTGCCAGCAGCACCCGGACTAGCGGGAGCTACGAGCAGTACTTC. This sequence encodes CASSTRTSGSYEQYF.

The chain employs TRBV2 and TRBJ2-7; D remains unclear. From germline, CDR1 is SNHLY and CDR2 FYNNEI. This CDR3 contains 15 residues. Trimming removed 2 bases at V and 6 bases at J, with 17 bases between. The CDR3 nucleotides read TGTGCCAGCAGTGAATACGGCAGATCCATAGCCGAGCAGTACTTC. Protein: CASSEYGRSIAEQYF.

The rearrangement joins TRBV9 to TRBJ1-2; D remains ambiguous. Germline V gives CDR1 SGDLS, CDR2 YYNGEE. This CDR3 is 12 amino acids long. Trimming left V 0 bases short and J 7 bases short, with 7 bases between. CDR3 in amino acids: CASSVVGAGYTF. CDR3 coding DNA: TGTGCCAGCAGCGTAGTTGGAGCTGGCTACACCTTC.